The 19 T cell receptor beta chains presented below share a single source sample, sequenced in a study of blood T cell repertoires in COVID-19. The method was immunoSEQ multiplex PCR; TCRdb's version includes in-frame clones alone and lacks a portion of them. Among about 23,000 clones listed, 83% were seen once. The sequenced material came from peripheral blood. The receptors derive from a man aged 65 to 79 with acute or convalescent COVID-19.

The chain recombines TRBV28 with TRBJ1-6, with D unclear. CDR1 MDHEN and CDR2 SYDVKM come from the germline V gene. V gave up 3 bases and J gave up 7 bases, with 10 bases separating them. The CDR3 is 14 residues long. The DNA for the CDR3 is TGTGCCAGCAGTTTTCCCCAGGAAAATTCACCCCTCCACTTT. It is translated as CASSFPQENSPLHF.

The rearrangement joins TRBV6-1 to TRBJ1-3; perhaps TRBD1 as D (5 bases). Trimming took 0 bases from V and 4 from J, leaving 10 bases between them. This CDR3 is 15 amino acids long. The germline gives CDR1 MNHNS, CDR2 SASEGT. The CDR3 DNA reads as TGTGCCAGCAGTGAAGCGGGGGGAATCGGAAACACCATATATTTT. This gives the protein CASSEAGGIGNTIYF.

This clone was seen only a few times. Here the CDR3 reads CASSLGLASVQETQYF. The DNA of the CDR3 is TGTGCCAGCAGCCTGGGACTAGCGTCTGTGCAAGAGACCCAGTACTTC. The chain recombines TRBV7-8 with TRBJ2-5, with 10 bases fitting TRBD2. J gave up 2 bases and V 5 bases, and 8 bases lay outside the gene matches. The V gene's germline CDR1 is SGHVS and CDR2 FQNEAQ. This CDR3 has 16 residues. The entire variable domain, with the rest obtained from reference TRBV7-8 and TRBJ2-5, is as follows: GAGVSQSPRYKVAKRGQDVALRCDPISGHVSLFWYQQALGQGPEFLTYFQNEAQLDKSGLPSDRFFAERPEGSVSTLKIQRTQQEDSAVYLCASSLGLASVQETQYFGPGTRLLVL.

The chain is built from TRBV27 and TRBJ1-6, with D possibly TRBD1 on 6 matching bases. V was shortened by 5 bases and J by 9 bases, with 23 bases between the two germline ends. This CDR3 has 17 residues. In germline, CDR1 is MNHEY, CDR2 SMNVEV (reference sequence). The CDR3 coding sequence is TGTGCCAGCAGTAAGACCCCGGTGGGGGCGAAATCTTCACCCCTCCACTTT. It translates to CASSKTPVGAKSSPLHF.

V usage is TRBV5-1 and J usage is TRBJ1-1; 9 bases align to TRBD1. The CDR3 loop spans 15 amino acids. Trimming removed 4 bases from V and 1 base from J; junction bases left unmatched: 5. From germline, CDR1 is SGHRS and CDR2 YFSETQ. In DNA, the CDR3 is TGCGCCAGCAGCCAAGGGACAGGGTCGAACACTGAAGCTTTCTTT. It is translated as CASSQGTGSNTEAFF.

The V and J genes are TRBV9 and TRBJ1-3, with D uncertain. V lost 5 bases, J lost 0 bases, and 6 bases lay in between. This CDR3 has 13 amino acids. The germline gives CDR1 SGDLS, CDR2 YYNGEE. The CDR3 DNA sequence: TGTGCCAGCAGGGCAAGCTCTGGAAACACCATATATTTT. It yields the protein CASRASSGNTIYF.

The chain recombines TRBV5-1 with TRBJ1-1; the D gene is possibly TRBD1 (6 bases). Trimming left V 4 bases short and J 1 base short, with 11 bases between. The CDR3 covers 14 residues. CDR1 is SGHRS, CDR2 YFSETQ, per germline. As DNA, the CDR3 is TGCGCCAGCAGCCAGCAGGGACAGAACACTGAAGCTTTCTTT. Amino acids: CASSQQGQNTEAFF.

This chain uses TRBV9 with TRBJ1-6; D possibly corresponds to TRBD1 (5 bases). The V gene lost 2 bases and the J gene lost 8 bases, with 11 bases spanning the gap. This CDR3 spans 14 amino acids. Germline V gene sequence: CDR1 SGDLS, CDR2 YYNGEE. The CDR3 region is CASSVQGGDSPLHF. CDR3 nucleotide sequence: TGTGCCAGCAGCGTCCAGGGTGGGGATTCACCCCTCCACTTT.

In this sample, this clone is medium-sized. The chain is built from TRBV6-6 and TRBJ2-3, with unresolved D. CDR3 length equals 11 residues. V gave up 5 bases and J gave up 7 bases, with 7 bases separating them. Germline V gene sequence: CDR1 MNHNY, CDR2 SVGAGI (reference sequence). CDR3 DNA sequence: TGTGCCAGCAGTCAGAGAAATACGCAGTATTTT. Translating gives CASSQRNTQYF.

The chain is built from TRBV30 and TRBJ1-2; D is undetermined. The V and J ends lost 7 bases and 1 base respectively, with 10 bases between them. Germline V CDR1 and CDR2: GTSNPN, SVGIG (reference sequence). CDR3 size: 12 residues. CDR3 sequence (DNA): TGTGCCTTGGAAAACAGTAACTATGGCTACACCTTC. It encodes CALENSNYGYTF.

The CDR3 DNA follows: TGTGCCAGCAGTGAAGTAGCGGGACAGGGGCAGCACGAGCAGTACTTC. Protein: CASSEVAGQGQHEQYF. The chain has TRBV6-1 and TRBJ2-7, with 10 bases lining up with TRBD1. This CDR3 is 16 amino acids long. The germline V gene has CDR1 MNHNS and CDR2 SASEGT. Germline trimming cut 1 base from V and 5 bases from J; bases unmatched to any gene: 8.

This chain joins TRBV19 and TRBJ2-2, with 8 positions matching TRBD2. Germline V gene data show CDR1 as LNHDA and CDR2 as SQIVND (reference sequence). The CDR3 runs 16 residues. Trimming removed 2 bases from V and 4 bases from J; junction bases left unmatched: 6. In DNA, the CDR3 is TGTGCCAGTAGTATAAAAACTAGCGGAGGCACCGGGGAGCTGTTTTTT. This sequence encodes CASSIKTSGGTGELFF.

The gene calls are TRBV4-2 and TRBJ1-2, with TRBD1 identical over 7 bases. Germline CDR1 reads LGHNA; CDR2 reads YNFKEQ. V gave up 3 bases and J gave up 0 bases; unmatched junction bases: 4. The CDR3 covers 15 residues. CDR3 DNA sequence: TGTGCCAGCAGCCAGCCGGGACAGACTAACTATGGCTACACCTTC. As protein: CASSQPGQTNYGYTF.

The rearrangement uses TRBV9 and TRBJ2-3, with TRBD2 as a possible D gene (6 bases). The V end lost 0 bases, the J end lost 0 bases, and 11 bases lay between the germline ends. The CDR3 sequence is 16 residues long. From germline, CDR1 is SGDLS and CDR2 YYNGEE. The CDR3 nucleotides read TGTGCCAGCAGCGTAGCGGCGGGGAATAGCACAGATACGCAGTATTTT. The encoded protein is CASSVAAGNSTDTQYF.

The chain uses TRBV19 and TRBJ1-5; D is unclear. V lost 3 bases and J 4 bases, leaving 10 bases between the germline ends. Germline CDR1 and CDR2: LNHDA and SQIVND (reference sequence). The CDR3 has 14 residues. The CDR3 DNA sequence: TGTGCCAGTAGTATCTCGGCAGCGAATCAGCCCCAGCATTTT. This translates into CASSISAANQPQHF.

This chain uses TRBV6-2 or TRBV6-3 with TRBJ1-5, with 11 positions matching TRBD1. The V gene end was trimmed by 6 bases and the J gene end by 6 bases; junction bases not matched to a gene: 4. From germline, CDR1 is MNHEY and CDR2 SVGEGT. This CDR3 contains 14 residues. The CDR3 sequence: CASSRTGGSQPQHF. CDR3 bases: TGTGCCAGCAGCAGGACAGGGGGCTCTCAGCCCCAGCATTTT.

The chain combines TRBV18 with TRBJ1-4; 9 positions agree with TRBD1. From germline, CDR1 is KGHSH and CDR2 LQKENI. Trimming took 3 bases from V and 3 from J; bases not matched to a gene: 8. This CDR3 is built from 17 residues. CDR3 DNA: TGTGCCAGCTCACCGGGGACAGGGAAGCAATCTAATGAAAAACTGTTTTTT. Translated, it gives CASSPGTGKQSNEKLFF.

This clone is a singleton in its sample. The chain couples TRBV15 to TRBJ2-3; 7 bases are a match to TRBD2. Germline assignment: CDR1 LNHNV and CDR2 YYDKDF (reference sequence). CDR3 length: 14 amino acids. J gave up 4 bases and V 1 base, and 2 bases lay outside the gene matches. The DNA of the CDR3 is TGTGCCACCAGCAGAGGCGGACTAGCAGATACGCAGTATTTT. This translates into CATSRGGLADTQYF.

The chain combines TRBV2 with TRBJ2-5; tentative D call: TRBD1 (5 bases). There are 13 residues in the CDR3. Trimming pared 2 bases from V and 5 bases from J, leaving 9 bases between. Per the germline V gene, CDR1 is SNHLY and CDR2 is FYNNEI. DNA of the CDR3: TGTGCCAGCAGTGAAAGCAGGGCTGAGACCCAGTACTTC. The encoded protein is CASSESRAETQYF.